This T cell receptor beta chain comes out of a study of shared clonotypes between healthy human individuals. Study context: Donor ages ranged 18 to 49 years: a couple of women, a few men. General observations from the study: Of the naive CD4 clonotypes, roughly 5% were shared across a few donors.

Those who donated, Caucasian adults without exception, all lived in Nashville, Tennessee. The table came from immunoSEQ multiplex PCR; TCRdb's copy has only in-frame clones and leaves some out. Of about 1.5 million clones in the sample, roughly 96% are singletons; the top ten hold 1.2%. CDR3 length: 11 amino acids. This clone was detected only once. Antigen unknown. The chain recombines TRBV21-1 with TRBJ2-5. TRBV21-1 is marked as a pseudogene. The sample taken for sequencing was naive CD4+ T cells sorted from blood. Regarding subset: CD45RA+ positively selected. The TCR sequence derives from a young man in good health. The CDR3 loop reads CASSPLPTQYF. The DNA of the CDR3 is TGTGCCAGCAGCCCCCTGCCGACCCAGTACTTC.